The 26 T cell receptor beta chains presented below share a single source sample, sequenced in a study of identical twins. MiXCR was run by TCRdb on the 5' RACE reads, yielding one entry per CDR3 protein. The profile shows 420,000 or so distinct CDR3 sequences, around a sixth of them singletons. What was sequenced was naive T cells sorted from blood. The receptors were sampled from a man between 45 and 60 years old in good health.

The chain couples TRBV20-1 to TRBJ2-7, with D possibly called TRBD1 or TRBD2 (6 bases each). The ends were cut back, 5 bases at V and 2 bases at J, with 13 bases in the middle. CDR1 is DFQATT and CDR2 is SNEGSKA in the germline V gene (reference sequence). The CDR3 loop spans 13 amino acids. CDR3 in amino acids: CSAGGTSTYEQYF. The CDR3 DNA reads as TGCAGTGCTGGGGGGACATCAACCTACGAGCAGTACTTC.

This clonotype was recorded a few times. The chain couples TRBV3-1 to TRBJ2-1; TRBD2 is a possible D gene (7 bases). The CDR3 loop spans 16 amino acids. V was clipped by 0 bases and J by 3 bases, with 12 bases between them. CDR1 LGHDT and CDR2 YNNKEL come from the germline V gene (reference sequence). CDR3 sequence: CASSQDPGGHYNEQFF. CDR3 in DNA: TGTGCCAGCAGCCAAGATCCGGGGGGCCACTACAATGAGCAGTTCTTC.

The V call is TRBV27, the J call TRBJ2-1; tentatively, D is TRBD2 (6 bases). CDR3 length: 17 amino acids. V lost 2 bases to trimming and J lost 2 bases, with 16 bases between them. Germline CDR1 reads MNHEY; CDR2 reads SMNVEV (reference sequence). CDR3 sequence (DNA): TGTGCCAGCAGTTTAATCAGGGCGGGACTGCCCTACAATGAGCAGTTCTTC. Its translation: CASSLIRAGLPYNEQFF.

The J gene is TRBJ2-2, the V gene TRBV5-5; D is undetermined. Germline CDR1 is SGHKS and CDR2 is YYEKEE (reference sequence). With 1 base removed from V and 3 bases from J, the gap between germline ends came to 10 bases. This CDR3 has 15 residues. The CDR3 loop is CASSLRIADTGELFF. The CDR3 DNA sequence: TGTGCCAGCAGCTTGAGAATTGCGGACACCGGGGAGCTGTTTTTT. The full variable domain, with the rest looked up from reference TRBV5-5 and TRBJ2-2, is DAGVTQSPTHLIKTRGQQVTLRCSPISGHKSVSWYQQVLGQGPQFIFQYYEKEERGRGNFPDRFSARQFPNYSSELNVNALLLGDSALYLCASSLRIADTGELFFGEGSRLTVL.

This clonotype was seen many times. The chain links TRBV30 to TRBJ1-6; D possibly corresponds to TRBD1 (6 bases). CDR3 size: 14 residues. Germline lookup yields CDR1 GTSNPN and CDR2 SVGIG (reference sequence). The V end lost 3 bases, the J end lost 10 bases, and 16 bases lay between the germline ends. CDR3 bases: TGTGCCTGGAGGCAGGGGACATGGGGGTCACCCCTCCACTTT. Its protein product is CAWRQGTWGSPLHF.

The chain combines TRBV28 with TRBJ1-2, with 9 bases matching TRBD1. V lost 4 bases to trimming and J lost 8 bases; unmatched junction nucleotides: 17. The CDR3 runs 17 residues. Germline CDR1 and CDR2: MDHEN and SYDVKM. The CDR3 DNA follows: TGTGCCAGCAGTTCCGGGACAGGGCTGATGACTCGTGGGGGCTACACCTTC. The encoded protein is CASSSGTGLMTRGGYTF.

This clonotype has a handful of counts. J is TRBJ2-7 and V is TRBV7-2; 11 bases are a match to TRBD1. This CDR3 is built from 15 residues. After removal of 5 bases from V and 6 bases from J, the junction contained 9 bases not matched to a gene. From germline, CDR1 is SGHTA and CDR2 FQGNSA. The DNA for the CDR3 is TGTGCCAGCAGCCCAACCGGGACAGGGGGTGGCGAGCAGTACTTC. Translated: CASSPTGTGGGEQYF.

This clonotype has ten or more counts. J is TRBJ2-2 and V is TRBV10-3; 14 bases agree with TRBD2. Germline lookup yields CDR1 ENHRY and CDR2 SYGVKD. Trimming cost V 7 bases and J 6 bases; bases outside gene matches: 10. This CDR3 spans 17 amino acids. This chain's CDR3 is CAINPGLAGVGAGELFF. The CDR3 DNA reads as TGTGCCATCAATCCGGGACTAGCGGGAGTAGGGGCCGGGGAGCTGTTTTTT.

The genes are TRBV6-1 and TRBJ1-6, with 10 bases that match TRBD1. With 7 bases clipped from V and 6 bases from J, the junction kept 6 bases outside the gene matches. The length of the CDR3 is 15 residues. Germline V lookup: CDR1 MNHNS, CDR2 SASEGT. The chain's CDR3 is CASTPRTGGNSPLHF. The CDR3 DNA reads TGTGCCAGCACCCCCCGGACAGGGGGTAATTCACCCCTCCACTTT.

This clonotype occurred many times. The chain recombines TRBV7-3 with TRBJ2-3; D call uncertain. The CDR3 is made up of 14 amino acids. Germline CDR1 reads SGHTA; CDR2 reads FQGTGA. V was cut by 2 bases and J by 1 base, with 7 bases left in between. The CDR3 sequence: CASSLQRGTDTQYF. Written as DNA, the CDR3 is TGTGCCAGCAGCTTACAGCGAGGCACAGATACGCAGTATTTT. Full variable domain (remainder filled in from reference TRBV7-3 and TRBJ2-3): GAGVSQTPSNKVTEKGKYVELRCDPISGHTALYWYRQSLGQGPEFLIYFQGTGAADDSGLPNDRFFAVRPEGSVSTLKIQRTERGDSAVYLCASSLQRGTDTQYFGPGTRLTVL.

This chain joins TRBV28 and TRBJ1-1; a possible D gene is TRBD1 (6 bases). V was trimmed by 6 bases and J by 1 base, leaving 15 bases between them. The germline gives CDR1 MDHEN, CDR2 SYDVKM. The CDR3 length is 15 residues. The CDR3 protein is CASSPLGGANTEAFF. The CDR3 DNA reads as TGTGCCAGCAGCCCCTTGGGGGGCGCGAACACTGAAGCTTTCTTT.

The chain uses TRBV6-5 and TRBJ2-1; the match to TRBD2 covers 7 bases. The V segment lost 2 bases and the J segment 5 bases; nucleotides outside the gene matches: 3. The CDR3 extends over 14 amino acids. The V gene's germline CDR1 is MNHEY and CDR2 SVGAGI. The CDR3 bases are TGTGCCAGCAGTTACCGTCTAGCGGACAATGAGCAGTTCTTC. It codes for CASSYRLADNEQFF.

This clonotype appeared a few times. This sequence joins TRBV7-2 and TRBJ2-1; possible D gene TRBD2, 6 bases. V lost 2 bases, J lost 12 bases, and 17 bases lay in between. Germline V gene sequence: CDR1 SGHTA, CDR2 FQGNSA. The CDR3 is 14 residues long. As DNA, the CDR3 is TGTGCCAGCAGCTTACTACTAGCTACACCGAGGCAGTTCTTC. Translated, it gives CASSLLLATPRQFF.

The chain links TRBV24-1 to TRBJ2-3; 7 nucleotides agree with TRBD2. The CDR3 is made up of 15 amino acids. Germline V CDR1 and CDR2: KGHDR, SFDVKD. The J segment lost 3 bases and the V segment lost 5 bases, leaving 7 bases of the junction unmatched. DNA for the CDR3: TGTGCCACCAGTGTCTTCGGCGGGGGAACAGATACGCAGTATTTT. It yields the protein CATSVFGGGTDTQYF.

This chain links TRBV4-3 with TRBJ2-3; 8 bases align to TRBD2. There are 16 residues in the CDR3. J was trimmed by 0 bases and V by 0 bases; bases with no gene match: 2. Germline-derived CDR1 and CDR2 are LGHNA and YSLEER. The CDR3 sequence: CASSQEIAGSTDTQYF. In nucleotides, the CDR3 is TGCGCCAGCAGCCAAGAAATAGCGGGGAGCACAGATACGCAGTATTTT.

The rearrangement joins TRBV6-2 or TRBV6-3 to TRBJ2-3; 8 nucleotides align to TRBD2. The CDR3 totals 18 residues. The trim removed 6 bases at V and 2 bases at J, leaving 16 bases unmatched. CDR1 is MNHEY, CDR2 SVGEGT, per germline. As DNA, the CDR3 is TGTGCCAGCAGACCCGGGGGGGCGGACTACCGAATCACAGATACGCAGTATTTT. As protein: CASRPGGADYRITDTQYF.

The J gene is TRBJ1-2, the V gene TRBV27; D is unclear. CDR3 length: 17 residues. Germline CDR1 reads MNHEY; CDR2 reads SMNVEV (reference sequence). V was clipped by 1 base and J by 1 base, with 16 bases between them. In DNA form, the CDR3 reads TGTGCCAGCAGTTTATGGAGCAGGCCCCCCTTTAACTATGGCTACACCTTC. This gives the protein CASSLWSRPPFNYGYTF.

This clonotype was detected only a few times. The chain links TRBV27 to TRBJ2-2; D may be TRBD1 or TRBD2 (5 bases each). CDR3 length: 18 residues. Germline V gene sequence: CDR1 MNHEY, CDR2 SMNVEV (reference sequence). The ends were cut back, 2 bases at V and 8 bases at J, with 24 bases in the middle. CDR3 bases: TGTGCCAGCAGTTTAATTCAGGGATTCTCGGGCGGGTTGGGGGAGCTGTTTTTT. Its protein is CASSLIQGFSGGLGELFF.

V gene TRBV28 combines with J gene TRBJ2-7; TRBD2 matches 8 bases. CDR1 and CDR2 (germline): MDHEN, SYDVKM. Trimming cost V 7 bases and J 3 bases; bases outside gene matches: 11. There are 15 residues in the CDR3. As DNA, the CDR3 is TGTGCCAGCACCACCCGAGCGGGAGAGGGCTACGAGCAGTACTTC. This sequence encodes CASTTRAGEGYEQYF.

The chain recombines TRBV5-1 with TRBJ2-3; D uncertain. V lost 1 base, J lost 0 bases, and 9 bases lay in between. The CDR3 runs 15 residues. Germline CDR1 is SGHRS and CDR2 is YFSETQ. For the CDR3, the DNA is TGCGCCAGCAGCTTGAGGGCAGCGAGCACAGATACGCAGTATTTT. Residues: CASSLRAASTDTQYF.

At least ten counts were recorded for this clonotype. The J gene is TRBJ2-1, the V gene TRBV20-1, with 8 bases aligning to TRBD2. The V gene end was trimmed by 0 bases and the J gene end by 8 bases; junction bases not matched to a gene: 15. The CDR3 covers 17 residues. CDR1 and CDR2 from the germline V gene are DFQATT and SNEGSKA (reference sequence). In DNA, the CDR3 is TGCAGTGCTAGAGACCTGTATAACGGGAGGGCCTCGTATGAGCAGTTCTTC. Protein product: CSARDLYNGRASYEQFF.

This clonotype showed up many times. The chain has TRBV12-3 or TRBV12-4 and TRBJ2-2; D unclear. CDR3 length: 15 amino acids. Trimming shortened V by 2 bases and J by 2 bases, and 9 bases separated the two germline ends. The CDR3 sequence: CASSLPTRNTGELFF. The CDR3 nucleotides are TGTGCCAGCAGTTTACCGACGCGCAACACCGGGGAGCTGTTTTTT.

This clonotype appeared many times. The chain recombines TRBV12-3 or TRBV12-4 with TRBJ2-7; D may correspond to TRBD1 or TRBD2 (5 bases each). The length of the CDR3 is 14 residues. Trimming stripped 5 bases from V and 3 bases from J, with 14 bases between. The CDR3 sequence is CASSGGGRFYEQYF. The CDR3, as DNA: TGTGCCAGCAGTGGGGGTGGCAGGTTCTACGAGCAGTACTTC.

This clonotype was detected many times. This chain connects TRBV29-1 to TRBJ2-3, with 7 bases lining up with TRBD2. The CDR3 length is 15 residues. The germline CDR1 and CDR2 sequences are SQVTM and ANQGSEA. Unmatched junction bases numbered 8, after V lost 1 base and J lost 4 bases. The CDR3 sequence: CSVEGSSGGSDTQYF. The CDR3 DNA sequence: TGCAGCGTTGAAGGGTCTAGCGGTGGGTCAGATACGCAGTATTTT.

V gene TRBV7-2 combines with J gene TRBJ1-5; D is ambiguous. Trimming removed 2 bases from V and 7 bases from J, with 15 bases in between. CDR1 and CDR2 (germline): SGHTA, FQGNSA. The CDR3 loop spans 15 amino acids. The CDR3 DNA follows: TGTGCCAGCAGCTTAAATCGATTGGCAGGACAGCCCCAGCATTTT. It yields the protein CASSLNRLAGQPQHF.

This chain links TRBV6-2 or TRBV6-3 with TRBJ2-5; tentatively, D is TRBD2 (5 bases). This CDR3 has 14 amino acids. The germline V gene has CDR1 MNHEY and CDR2 SVGEGT. V lost 3 bases, J lost 3 bases, and 11 bases lay in between. The CDR3 bases are TGTGCCAGCAGTTATCCCCAGCGGAAAGAGACCCAGTACTTC. Protein product: CASSYPQRKETQYF.